This T cell receptor beta chain was retrieved from a study of control samples from healthy donors and cancer patients. CDR3 length: 16 residues. Trimming took 3 bases from V and 4 from J, leaving 18 bases between them. Germline V CDR1 and CDR2: ENHRY, SYGVKD. The assay was immunoSEQ multiplex PCR, and TCRdb's table has in-frame clones only and misses some. The repertoire holds just under 80,000 clones, with approximately 90% as singletons. This sequence was found in a woman aged 55 to 70 with head and neck cancer. Sample: PBMCs. V gene TRBV10-3 combines with J gene TRBJ1-1; a possible D gene is TRBD1 (5 bases). Written as DNA, the CDR3 is TGTGCCATCAGTGATGGGACCGTCCAGGCAGGCACTGAAGCTTTCTTT. This codes for CAISDGTVQAGTEAFF.